These T cell receptor beta chains were read from a single sample in a study of cytomegalovirus exposure and HLA in healthy donors. Assay used: immunoSEQ multiplex PCR; TCRdb lists only in-frame clones, some missing. The sample comprises fewer than 150,000 clones, around 77% of which are singletons, and under 5.5% rests with the top ten. What was sequenced was PBMCs. The source of these receptors is a woman between 50 and 59 years old in good health and CMV-seronegative. CDR3s include the opening cysteine and the closing phenylalanine or tryptophan. D genes are given only for firm matches.

j_call,d_call,v_call,cdr3_aa
TRBJ2-7,TRBD2,TRBV27,CASSSPTSGVYEQYF
TRBJ1-4,TRBD1,TRBV7-9,CASSSRAGGNEKLFF
TRBJ2-7,TRBD1,TRBV12-5,CASGPILGQGGGEQYF
TRBJ2-3,TRBD2,TRBV15,CATSRGGTDTQYF
TRBJ1-1,TRBD1,TRBV6-1,CASSDRQGRRTEAFF
TRBJ1-4,NA,TRBV18,CASSPTGLGNEKLFF
TRBJ2-7,TRBD2,TRBV7-9,CASSLARLAGGPSSYEQYF
TRBJ1-3,TRBD1,TRBV7-2,CASSLNTGVRNTIYF
TRBJ2-7,TRBD2,TRBV28,CASRERGGSYEQYF
TRBJ2-7,NA,TRBV6-5,CASSYSGRFYEQYF
TRBJ2-2,TRBD1,TRBV7-8,CASSRGAGGNTGELFF
TRBJ2-7,NA,TRBV4-2,CASSQGLGGARSYEQYF
TRBJ2-7,TRBD2,TRBV7-9,CASSTWTSGVLYEQYF
TRBJ2-7,TRBD2,TRBV30,CAWSGGGDYEQYF
TRBJ1-1,NA,TRBV11-2,CASSLVGTESMNTEAFF
TRBJ1-1,TRBD1,TRBV12-5,CASGLGRQGAEAFF
TRBJ2-3,NA,TRBV7-6,CASSFSSTDTQYF
TRBJ1-2,TRBD1,TRBV4-2,CASSLRQGDNYGYTF
TRBJ2-2,NA,TRBV5-1,CASNPWTANTGELFF
TRBJ2-3,TRBD2,TRBV5-1,CASSLGGTGGRTDTQYF
TRBJ2-1,TRBD1,TRBV2,CASSGDRVNEQFF
TRBJ2-3,TRBD2,TRBV4-1,CASSQVAGDLDTQYF
TRBJ1-2,TRBD1,TRBV6-5,CASKKGADGYTF
TRBJ1-5,NA,TRBV10-3,CAISSQGEGQPQHF
NA,NA,TRBV6-1,CASSTADYEQYF
TRBJ2-1,TRBD2,TRBV5-1,CASSLRLAGAEEQFF
TRBJ1-1,NA,TRBV12-1,CASSWEDRGPDSTEAFF
TRBJ2-1,TRBD2,TRBV5-4,CASSWGGGADEQFF
TRBJ1-2,TRBD1,TRBV11-2,CASSLALPGQGLAGGYTF
TRBJ2-3,NA,TRBV9,CASSARLSRDTDTQYF
TRBJ1-5,TRBD1,TRBV4-1,CASSQPGQGSPRQHF
TRBJ2-5,TRBD1,TRBV19,CASSDPYRGLYQETQYF
TRBJ2-3,TRBD2,TRBV7-7,CASSLAGGVADTQYF
TRBJ2-7,NA,TRBV10-2,CASSEAAGPPYF
TRBJ2-1,TRBD1,TRBV27,CASGWTGEQFF
TRBJ2-2,NA,TRBV4-3,CASSQAGMNTGELFF
TRBJ1-5,NA,TRBV5-1,CASSAGPSGNQPQHF
TRBJ1-2,TRBD1,TRBV19,CASSKDREYGYTF
TRBJ2-2,TRBD1,TRBV7-3,CASSPTDRGNGELFF
TRBJ2-2,NA,TRBV7-2,CASTPSGELFF
TRBJ2-7,TRBD2,TRBV4-1,CASSQENTLAGATYEQYF
TRBJ1-4,TRBD1,TRBV5-4,CASSLGQGAANEKLFF
TRBJ2-3,NA,TRBV13,CASSLGSSTDTQYF
TRBJ2-3,NA,TRBV19,CASRDRDYLSTDTQYF
TRBJ1-4,TRBD1,TRBV27,CASSFQGGVEKLFF
TRBJ1-1,NA,TRBV2,CASSEAGLYGAFF
TRBJ2-2,NA,TRBV15,CATSREVGRGELFF
TRBJ2-5,NA,TRBV19,CASSRSPAIQETQYF
TRBJ2-1,TRBD2,TRBV5-6,CASILFGGVSYNEQFF
TRBJ2-1,NA,TRBV10-3,CASTLDNEQFF
TRBJ2-5,TRBD1,TRBV19,CASSPDRDRVFETQYF
TRBJ1-1,NA,TRBV5-1,CASSLVQGNTEAFF